This entry features one T cell receptor beta chain sequence. Its antigen is undetermined. TCRdb called the 5' RACE reads again in MiXCR, with one record for every CDR3 protein. Here the sample spans 45,000 to 60,000 distinct CDR3 sequences, around 9.3% being singletons. CDR1 and CDR2 from the germline V gene are MNHNS and SASEGT. The ends were cut back, 6 bases at V and 8 bases at J, with 10 bases in the middle. This CDR3 spans 11 amino acids. These data are taken from a study of early T cells in non-severe SARS-CoV-2 infection. Whole-study results and caveats: Anti-spike CD8 responses were favored by VDJdb matching, which missed private and CD4 specificities.

What was sequenced was whole blood. The sequence was collected from an adult who was a healthcare worker with PCR-confirmed SARS-CoV-2 infection or an uninfected control (not recorded which). The chain combines TRBV6-1 with TRBJ1-2; D remains ambiguous. The CDR3 nucleotides are TGTGCCAGCAGAGATGGCGGAGGCTACACCTTC. Translating gives CASRDGGGYTF.